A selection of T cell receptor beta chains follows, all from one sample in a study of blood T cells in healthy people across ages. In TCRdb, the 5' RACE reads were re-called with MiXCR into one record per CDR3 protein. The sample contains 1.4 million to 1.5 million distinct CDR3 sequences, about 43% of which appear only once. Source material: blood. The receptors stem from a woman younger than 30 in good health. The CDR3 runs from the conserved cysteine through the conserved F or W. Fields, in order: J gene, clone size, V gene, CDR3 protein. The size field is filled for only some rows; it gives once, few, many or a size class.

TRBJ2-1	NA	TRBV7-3	CASSSVPSGGLYEQFF
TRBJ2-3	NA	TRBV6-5	CASSYQQGGSDTQYF
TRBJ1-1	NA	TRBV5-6	CASSLDWTGHTEAFF
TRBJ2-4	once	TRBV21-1	CASSYRVNEQYF
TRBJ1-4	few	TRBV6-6	CASSYPGRGDLEKLFF
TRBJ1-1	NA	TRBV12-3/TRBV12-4	CASSLEEVGGTEAFF
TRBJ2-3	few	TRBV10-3	CAISEMADTQYF
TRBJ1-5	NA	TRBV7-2	CASSQTGDQPQHF
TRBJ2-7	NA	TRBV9	CASSARDRGRTDEQYF
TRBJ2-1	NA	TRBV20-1	CSANEEGLQFF
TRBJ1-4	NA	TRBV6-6	CASSRQSNEKLFF
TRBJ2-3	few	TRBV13	CASSHRGGDADTQYF
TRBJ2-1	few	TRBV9	CASSAAPGGPYNEQFF
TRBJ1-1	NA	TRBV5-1	CASSQLPENTEAFF
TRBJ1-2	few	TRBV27	CASSFRTGTNGYTF
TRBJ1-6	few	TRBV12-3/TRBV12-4	CASTWGNSPLHF
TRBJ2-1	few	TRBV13	CASSQGTRQFF
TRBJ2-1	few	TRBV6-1	CASTSGETYNEQFF
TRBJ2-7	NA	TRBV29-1	CSVEWAGAYEQYF
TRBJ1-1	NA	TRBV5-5	CASSFQGSTEAFF
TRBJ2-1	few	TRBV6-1	CATKGDRGGNNEQFF
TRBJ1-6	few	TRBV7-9	CASSSRDSYNSPLHF
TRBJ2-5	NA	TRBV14	CASSQDRQSYQETQYF
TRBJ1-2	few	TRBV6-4	CASSEGGRGYGYTF
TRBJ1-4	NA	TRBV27	CASSWGGVGNEKLFF
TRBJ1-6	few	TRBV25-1	CASIRKGPNSPLHF
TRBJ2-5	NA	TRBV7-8	CASSLEGTVRSYGQYF
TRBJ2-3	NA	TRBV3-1	CASSQDRLAGLDTQYF
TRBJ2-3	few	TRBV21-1	CASSKSPAGERDTQYF
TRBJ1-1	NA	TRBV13	CASSSGQGWTEAFF
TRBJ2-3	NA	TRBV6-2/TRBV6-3	CASSQRGGVADTQYF
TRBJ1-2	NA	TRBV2	CASSVDRGLGGYTF
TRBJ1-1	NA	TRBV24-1	CATRQGQGTEAFF
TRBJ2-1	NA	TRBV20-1	CSAVTGTGSYNEQFF
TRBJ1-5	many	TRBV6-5	CASSLDRANQPQHF
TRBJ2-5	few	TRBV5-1	CASQGTIQETQYF
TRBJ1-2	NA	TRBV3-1	CASSQDIRGTRGYTF
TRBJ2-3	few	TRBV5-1	CASSLERGDDTDTQYF
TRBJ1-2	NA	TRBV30	CAWSGGQGDYGYTF
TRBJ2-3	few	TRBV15	CATSRGPGTDTQYF
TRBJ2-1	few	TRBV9	CASSVTRSPYNEQFF
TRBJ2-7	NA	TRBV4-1	CASSQEWAGDSYEQYF
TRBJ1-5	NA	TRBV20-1	CSARGESGGADQPQHF
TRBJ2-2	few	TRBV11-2	CASSLIRGPNTGELFF
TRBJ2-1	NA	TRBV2	CASMDVSTGLSYNEQFF
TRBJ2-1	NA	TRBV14	CASSQDFLAEQFF
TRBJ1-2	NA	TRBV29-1	CSVDVGDNYGYTF
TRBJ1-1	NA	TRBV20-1	CSARDGREVQNTEAFF
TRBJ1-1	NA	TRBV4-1	CASSHPTGRSEAFF
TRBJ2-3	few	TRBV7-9	CASSSDTSGGASDTQYF
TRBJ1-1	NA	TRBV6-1	CASSDPRGYTEAFF
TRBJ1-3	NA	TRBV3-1	CASSPNKRGSGNTIYF
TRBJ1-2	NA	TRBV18	CASSPPNTADYGYTF
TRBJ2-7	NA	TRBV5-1	CASSLTSGTSEQYF